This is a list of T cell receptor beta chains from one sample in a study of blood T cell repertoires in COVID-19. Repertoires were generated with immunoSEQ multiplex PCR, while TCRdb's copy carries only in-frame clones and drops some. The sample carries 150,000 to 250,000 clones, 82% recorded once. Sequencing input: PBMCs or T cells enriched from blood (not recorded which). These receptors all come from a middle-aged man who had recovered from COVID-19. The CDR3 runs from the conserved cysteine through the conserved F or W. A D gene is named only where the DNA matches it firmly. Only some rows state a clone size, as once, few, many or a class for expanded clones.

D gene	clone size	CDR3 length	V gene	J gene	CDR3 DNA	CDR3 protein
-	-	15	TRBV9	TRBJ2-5	TGTGCCAGCAGCGCCTCTGGGACTCCGCAAGAGACCCAGTACTTC	CASSASGTPQETQYF
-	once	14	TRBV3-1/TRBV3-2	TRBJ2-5	TGTGCCAGCAGCCTCTGGACAGTCCAAGAGACCCAGTACTTC	CASSLWTVQETQYF
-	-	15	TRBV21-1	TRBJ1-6	TGTGCCAGCAGCAAAGCGCTGGGCAGAAATTCACCCCTCCACTTT	CASSKALGRNSPLHF
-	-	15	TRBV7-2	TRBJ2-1	TGTGCCAGCGCCCCCTCGTCTAGCGCACACAATGAGCAGTTCTTC	CASAPSSSAHNEQFF
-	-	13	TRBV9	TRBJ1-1	TGTGCCAGCAGCCCCCAGGTCGGCACTGAAGCTTTCTTT	CASSPQVGTEAFF
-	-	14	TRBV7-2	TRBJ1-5	TGTGCCAGCAGCTTAAAGGGGGTCGATCAGCCCCAGCATTTT	CASSLKGVDQPQHF
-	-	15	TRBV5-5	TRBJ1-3	TGTGCCAGCAGCTTGGACGGTGACTCTGGAAACACCATATATTTT	CASSLDGDSGNTIYF
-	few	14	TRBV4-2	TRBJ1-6	TGTGCCAGCAGCCACCGGGACTCTACCTCACCCCTCCACTTT	CASSHRDSTSPLHF
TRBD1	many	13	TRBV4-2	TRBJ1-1	TGTGCCAGCAGCCAAGGTGACAGGGGGCGAGCTTTCTTT	CASSQGDRGRAFF
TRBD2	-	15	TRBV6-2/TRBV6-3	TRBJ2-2	TGTGCCAGCAGTCAGACTAGCGGACGGCCCGGGGAGCTGTTTTTT	CASSQTSGRPGELFF
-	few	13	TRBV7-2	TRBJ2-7	TGTGCCAGCAGCTTAGAAAACAGGGTCGAGCAGTACTTC	CASSLENRVEQYF
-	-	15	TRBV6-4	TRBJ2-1	TGTGCCAGCAGCATCGACAGTAACTCCTACAATGAGCAGTTCTTC	CASSIDSNSYNEQFF
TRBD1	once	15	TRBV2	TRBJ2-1	TGTGCCAGCAGTGAATCGGGACAGATCTACAATGAGCAGTTCTTC	CASSESGQIYNEQFF
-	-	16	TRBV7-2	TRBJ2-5	TGTGCCAGCAGCTTAGCGAATCACCAGGGACAAGAGACCCAGTACTTC	CASSLANHQGQETQYF
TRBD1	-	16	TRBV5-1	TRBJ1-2	TGCGCCAGCAGCTTCGCCGGGACAGGGTCTCCGGGCGGCTACACCTTC	CASSFAGTGSPGGYTF
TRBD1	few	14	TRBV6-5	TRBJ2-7	TGTGCCAGCATGGCGGACAGGGGTGTTTACGAGCAGTACTTC	CASMADRGVYEQYF
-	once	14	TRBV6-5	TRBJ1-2	TGTGCCAGCAAAGAGGCAGCGTCAGGGTATGGCTACACCTTC	CASKEAASGYGYTF
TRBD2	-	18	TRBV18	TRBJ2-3	TGTGCCAGCTCACGACGATTTCTAGCGGGAGGGATAACAGATACGCAGTATTTT	CASSRRFLAGGITDTQYF
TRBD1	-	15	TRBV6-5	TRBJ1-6	TGTGCCAGCCGCACCCGGGGACAGGGGCTTTCACCCCTCCACTTT	CASRTRGQGLSPLHF
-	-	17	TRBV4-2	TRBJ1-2	TGTGCCAGCAGCCCTCTGACTGGGGAGCAGAGTAACTATGGCTACACCTTC	CASSPLTGEQSNYGYTF
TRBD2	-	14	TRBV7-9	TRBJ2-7	TGTGCCAGCGATAGACTAGCGGAACCTTACGAGCAGTACTTC	CASDRLAEPYEQYF
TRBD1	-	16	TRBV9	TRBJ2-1	TGTGCCAGCAGCGTAGGACCTGTACAGGGGTACAATGAGCAGTTCTTC	CASSVGPVQGYNEQFF
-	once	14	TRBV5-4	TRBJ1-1	TGTGCCAGCAGCTCCCGGGACATGAACACTGAAGCTTTCTTT	CASSSRDMNTEAFF
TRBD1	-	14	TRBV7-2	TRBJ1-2	TGTGCCAGCACCTGGGACAGGGGGCTGGGGGGCTACACCTTC	CASTWDRGLGGYTF
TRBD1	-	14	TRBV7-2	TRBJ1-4	TGTGCCAGCAGTTACGGACAGGGCGGGGAAAAACTGTTTTTT	CASSYGQGGEKLFF
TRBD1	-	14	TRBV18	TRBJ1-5	TGTGCCAGCTCACCACAGGGGGCAAATCAGCCCCAGCATTTT	CASSPQGANQPQHF
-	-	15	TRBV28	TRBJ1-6	TGTGCCAGCAGTTTCAGAGACAGACCCAATTCACCCCTCCACTTT	CASSFRDRPNSPLHF
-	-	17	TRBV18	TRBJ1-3	TGTGCCAGCTCACCACCGGGACGGGGGGAATCTGGAAACACCATATATTTT	CASSPPGRGESGNTIYF
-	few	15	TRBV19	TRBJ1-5	TGTGCCAGTCAGTCGGACAACCCTAGTTATCAGCCCCAGCATTTT	CASQSDNPSYQPQHF
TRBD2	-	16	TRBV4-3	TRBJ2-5	TGCGCCAGCAGCCAAGCGATAGCGGGAGGACGAGAGACCCAGTACTTC	CASSQAIAGGRETQYF
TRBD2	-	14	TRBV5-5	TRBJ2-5	TGTGCCAGCAGCTTTGGGGGGGACCAAGAGACCCAGTACTTC	CASSFGGDQETQYF
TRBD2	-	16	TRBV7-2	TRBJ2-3	TGTGCCAGCAGCCCCCTTCCGGGAGGTGGGACAGATACGCAGTATTTT	CASSPLPGGGTDTQYF
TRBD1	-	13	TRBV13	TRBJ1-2	TGTGCCAGCAGCTTATGGACAGGGAATGGCTACACCTTC	CASSLWTGNGYTF
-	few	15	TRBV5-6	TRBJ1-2	TGTGCCAGCAGCAGGACTCTGGAGCTTAGCTATGGCTACACCTTC	CASSRTLELSYGYTF